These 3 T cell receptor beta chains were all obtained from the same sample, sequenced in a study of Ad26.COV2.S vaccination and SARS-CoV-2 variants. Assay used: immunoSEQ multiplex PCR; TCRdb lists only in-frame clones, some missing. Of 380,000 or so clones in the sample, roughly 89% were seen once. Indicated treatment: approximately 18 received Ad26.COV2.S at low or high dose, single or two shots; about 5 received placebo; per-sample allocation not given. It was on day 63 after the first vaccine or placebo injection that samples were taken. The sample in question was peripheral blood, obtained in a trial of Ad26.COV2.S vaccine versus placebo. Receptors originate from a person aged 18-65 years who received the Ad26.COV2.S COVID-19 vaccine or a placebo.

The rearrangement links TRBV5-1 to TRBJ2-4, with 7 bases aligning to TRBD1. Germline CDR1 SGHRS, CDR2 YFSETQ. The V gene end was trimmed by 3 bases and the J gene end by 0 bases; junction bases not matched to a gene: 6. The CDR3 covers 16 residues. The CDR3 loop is CASSSGQITAKNIQYF. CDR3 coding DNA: TGCGCCAGCAGCTCGGGACAGATAACAGCCAAAAACATTCAGTACTTC.

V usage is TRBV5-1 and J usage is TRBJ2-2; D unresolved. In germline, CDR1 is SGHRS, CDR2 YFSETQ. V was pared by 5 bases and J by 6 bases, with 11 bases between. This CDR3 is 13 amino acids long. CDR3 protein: CASSQILSGELFF. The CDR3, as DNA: TGCGCCAGCAGTCAGATACTGTCCGGGGAGCTGTTTTTT.

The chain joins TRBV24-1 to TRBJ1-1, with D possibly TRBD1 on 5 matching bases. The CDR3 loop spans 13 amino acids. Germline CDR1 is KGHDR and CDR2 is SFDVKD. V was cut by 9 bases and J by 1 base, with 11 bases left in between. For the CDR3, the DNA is TGTGCCACCGCGGACATACAGAACACTGAAGCTTTCTTT. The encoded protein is CATADIQNTEAFF.